This T cell receptor beta chain was sequenced in a study of T cells in localized non-small cell lung cancer. General study points: Compared with tumor, uninvolved adjacent lung displayed greater T cell clonality, ranking highest overall.

Libraries were prepared by immunoSEQ multiplex PCR; TCRdb keeps only in-frame clonotypes and omits some of them. The table records 9,500 to 15,000 clones, 83% of them present only once. As concerns this clone: What it binds is unknown.

The specimen was peripheral blood, collected before any cancer treatment. The TCR comes from a male donor at least 60 years old with stage I lung adenocarcinoma.

CDR3 sequence (DNA): TGTGCCAGCTCACCCCTGAGAATTAGCGGACCTAGCACAGATACGCAGTATTTT. As protein: CASSPLRISGPSTDTQYF. The chain recombines TRBV18 with TRBJ2-3; tentative D call: TRBD2 (6 bases). Germline V CDR1 and CDR2: KGHSH, LQKENI. CDR3 length equals 18 residues. Trimming stripped 3 bases from V and 0 bases from J, with 19 bases between.